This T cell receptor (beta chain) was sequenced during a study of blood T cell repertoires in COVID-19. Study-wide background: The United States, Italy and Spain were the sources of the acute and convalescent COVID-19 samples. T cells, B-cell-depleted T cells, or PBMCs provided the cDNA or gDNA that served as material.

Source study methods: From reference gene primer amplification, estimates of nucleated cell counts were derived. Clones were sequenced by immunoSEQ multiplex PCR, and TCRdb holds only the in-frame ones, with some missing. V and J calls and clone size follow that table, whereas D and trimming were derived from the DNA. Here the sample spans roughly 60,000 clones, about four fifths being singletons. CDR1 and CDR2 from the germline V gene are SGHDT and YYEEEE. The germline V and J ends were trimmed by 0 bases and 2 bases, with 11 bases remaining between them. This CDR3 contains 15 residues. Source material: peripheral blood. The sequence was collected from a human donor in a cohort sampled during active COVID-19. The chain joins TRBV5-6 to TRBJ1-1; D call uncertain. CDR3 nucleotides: TGTGCCAGCAGCTTGGACCCGACACCTAACACTGAAGCTTTCTTT. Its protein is CASSLDPTPNTEAFF.